A single sample gave rise to the 23 T cell receptor beta chains below, sequenced in a study of siplizumab effects on memory and regulatory T cells. Generated by immunoSEQ multiplex PCR, the TCRdb table keeps only in-frame clones and is missing some. The data contain some 97,000 clones, 94% of them singletons. Sequencing input: Tregs sorted from blood. The source is a human donor in good health.

V and J are TRBV30 and TRBJ2-3, with unresolved D. Per the germline V gene, CDR1 is GTSNPN and CDR2 is SVGIG (reference sequence). The CDR3 loop spans 15 amino acids. Trimming cost V 5 bases and J 0 bases, with 15 bases left between them. In DNA form, the CDR3 reads TGTGCCTGGGGGATGGAGTCCGCTAGCACAGATACGCAGTATTTT. It specifies CAWGMESASTDTQYF.

V gene TRBV6-1 combines with J gene TRBJ2-5; D is unclear. In germline, CDR1 is MNHNS, CDR2 SASEGT. This CDR3 is 14 amino acids long. V lost 5 bases and J 4 bases, leaving 14 bases between the germline ends. CDR3 residues: CASSIDFWAETQYF. In nucleotides, the CDR3 is TGTGCCAGCAGTATAGATTTCTGGGCAGAGACCCAGTACTTC.

This clone was recorded only once. Other DNA sequences in the sample encode the same CDR3. This rearrangement joins TRBV18 to TRBJ2-3; D ambiguous. This CDR3 spans 14 amino acids. Trimming stripped 0 bases from V and 3 bases from J, with 7 bases between. CDR1 is KGHSH and CDR2 is LQKENI in the germline V gene. CDR3 in DNA: TGTGCCAGCTCACCACCGCGGCCGACAGATACGCAGTATTTT. It codes for CASSPPRPTDTQYF.

This sequence joins TRBV10-2 and TRBJ2-7; unclear D gene. Trimming took off 0 bases at V and 6 bases at J, with 15 bases between the two ends. Germline loops: CDR1 WSHSY, CDR2 SAAADI. The CDR3 totals 15 residues. The CDR3: CASSESRIGRPEQYF. The CDR3 DNA follows: TGCGCCAGCAGTGAGTCCAGAATTGGGCGGCCCGAGCAGTACTTC.

The chain is built from TRBV18 and TRBJ2-1, with 15 positions matching TRBD2. With V trimmed by 4 bases and J by 7 bases, 2 bases remained unmatched. In germline, CDR1 is KGHSH, CDR2 LQKENI. The CDR3 totals 15 residues. In DNA, the CDR3 is TGTGCCAGCTCACTGGGACTAGCGGGAGGAAATGAGCAGTTCTTC. As protein: CASSLGLAGGNEQFF. Drawing the rest from reference TRBV18 and TRBJ2-1, the complete variable domain is NAGVMQNPRHLVRRRGQEARLRCSPMKGHSHVYWYRQLPEEGLKFMVYLQKENIIDESGMPKERFSAEFPKEGPSILRIQQVVRGDSAAYFCASSLGLAGGNEQFFGPGTRLTVL.

The chain employs TRBV19 and TRBJ1-5; 7 nucleotides line up with TRBD1. The ends lost 3 bases at V and 2 bases at J; junction bases unmatched: 7. The CDR3 extends over 16 amino acids. Germline loops: CDR1 LNHDA, CDR2 SQIVND (reference sequence). The DNA for the CDR3 is TGTGCCAGTAGTATCCTTGGGACAGCAGGCAATCAGCCCCAGCATTTT. Translated, it gives CASSILGTAGNQPQHF.

The chain carries TRBV5-6 and TRBJ2-4; 9 bases agree with TRBD1. V gave up 2 bases and J gave up 0 bases; unmatched junction bases: 3. CDR3 length: 16 amino acids. The V gene's germline CDR1 is SGHDT and CDR2 YYEEEE. The CDR3 region is CASSFRTGVAKNIQYF. DNA of the CDR3: TGTGCCAGCAGCTTTCGGACAGGGGTAGCCAAAAACATTCAGTACTTC.

V is TRBV2 and J is TRBJ2-7, with 8 nucleotides matching TRBD1. From germline, CDR1 is SNHLY and CDR2 FYNNEI. This CDR3 has 14 amino acids. V was pared by 9 bases and J by 9 bases, with 16 bases of the junction left unmatched. CDR3 DNA sequence: TGTGCCAGGGGACCGACAGGGGCAGAACGGGGGCAGTACTTC. Its translation: CARGPTGAERGQYF.

The chain combines TRBV5-1 with TRBJ2-3, with 12 bases identical to TRBD2. The V segment lost 3 bases and the J segment 0 bases; nucleotides outside the gene matches: 5. Germline lookup yields CDR1 SGHRS and CDR2 YFSETQ. This CDR3 region has 17 residues. CDR3 in amino acids: CASSSRGLAGSTDTQYF. CDR3 bases: TGCGCCAGCAGCTCGAGGGGACTAGCGGGTAGCACAGATACGCAGTATTTT.

The rearrangement uses TRBV6-6 and TRBJ1-5, with D unresolved. The CDR3 sequence is 16 residues long. Trimming left V 1 base short and J 0 bases short, with 10 bases between. Germline V gives CDR1 MNHNY, CDR2 SVGAGI (reference sequence). This chain's CDR3 is CASSYFGGDSNQPQHF. In DNA, the CDR3 is TGTGCCAGCAGTTACTTTGGCGGGGATAGCAATCAGCCCCAGCATTTT.

The chain couples TRBV18 to TRBJ1-6, with 9 bases fitting TRBD1. The germline V gene has CDR1 KGHSH and CDR2 LQKENI. The CDR3 totals 15 residues. The V segment lost 0 bases and the J segment 9 bases; nucleotides outside the gene matches: 3. CDR3 nucleotides: TGTGCCAGCTCACCACCGGGACAGGGTAGTTCACCCCTCCACTTT. Translating gives CASSPPGQGSSPLHF.

Here the CDR3 reads CASSSGIQGYVETQYF. As DNA, the CDR3 is TGTGCCAGCAGCTCAGGCATACAGGGTTACGTAGAGACCCAGTACTTC. The chain carries TRBV7-8 and TRBJ2-5; D possibly corresponds to TRBD1 (6 bases). The CDR3 runs to 16 residues. V shed 4 bases and J shed 4 bases, with 19 bases lying between them. Germline V gene lookup returns CDR1 SGHVS and CDR2 FQNEAQ.

The V and J genes are TRBV5-1 and TRBJ2-5, with TRBD2 as a possible D gene (6 bases). Germline V gene data show CDR1 as SGHRS and CDR2 as YFSETQ. The length of the CDR3 is 15 residues. V gave up 0 bases and J gave up 4 bases, with 13 bases separating them. Written as DNA, the CDR3 is TGCGCCAGCAGCTTGGCCTTTGTCGGGGGAGAGACCCAGTACTTC. As protein: CASSLAFVGGETQYF.

V is TRBV6-5 and J is TRBJ1-6; D unresolved. The V gene lost 8 bases and the J gene lost 14 bases, with 19 bases spanning the gap. CDR3 size: 13 residues. CDR1 is MNHEY and CDR2 is SVGAGI in the germline V gene. Here the CDR3 reads CASGKGLSGSLHF. CDR3 nucleotide sequence: TGTGCCAGCGGGAAAGGTTTATCAGGTTCCCTCCACTTT.

The J gene is TRBJ1-2, the V gene TRBV5-6; D is unclear. Germline V gene lookup returns CDR1 SGHDT and CDR2 YYEEEE. The length of the CDR3 is 12 residues. V dropped 7 bases and J dropped 1 base, with 8 bases sitting between them. The CDR3 loop reads CASRSINYGYTF. CDR3 coding DNA: TGTGCCAGCCGAAGCATTAACTATGGCTACACCTTC.

The V call is TRBV28, the J call TRBJ2-1; 14 bases align to TRBD2. V was clipped by 5 bases and J by 4 bases; unmatched bases: 4. Germline loops: CDR1 MDHEN, CDR2 SYDVKM. This CDR3 contains 16 residues. The CDR3 is CASSPRTSGRYNEQFF. The CDR3 region has the DNA TGTGCCAGCAGTCCACGGACTAGCGGGAGGTACAATGAGCAGTTCTTC. Full variable domain (missing parts from reference TRBV28 and TRBJ2-1): DVKVTQSSRYLVKRTGEKVFLECVQDMDHENMFWYRQDPGLGLRLIYFSYDVKMKEKGDIPEGYSVSREKKERFSLILESASTNQTSMYLCASSPRTSGRYNEQFFGPGTRLTVL.

This chain uses TRBV5-4 with TRBJ1-2, with D unclear. CDR1 SGHNT and CDR2 YYREEE come from the germline V gene (reference sequence). Trimming removed 0 bases from V and 6 bases from J, with 15 bases in between. The CDR3 is 15 amino acids. The CDR3 protein is CASSLVVGRSHGYTF. For the CDR3, the DNA is TGTGCCAGCAGCTTGGTTGTGGGCAGATCGCATGGCTACACCTTC.

This chain links TRBV5-1 with TRBJ2-3, with D unclear. The CDR3 consists of 14 residues. Trimming pared 5 bases from V and 0 bases from J, leaving 10 bases between. Germline CDR1 SGHRS, CDR2 YFSETQ. The DNA for the CDR3 is TGCGCCAGCAGAGACACCTCTAGCACAGATACGCAGTATTTT. It translates to CASRDTSSTDTQYF.

The J gene is TRBJ1-5, the V gene TRBV2, with a tentative D call TRBD1 (5 bases). This CDR3 has 14 residues. Germline loops: CDR1 SNHLY, CDR2 FYNNEI. The V end lost 8 bases, the J end lost 0 bases, and 11 bases lay between the germline ends. CDR3: CASGRGDSNQPQHF. In DNA form, the CDR3 reads TGTGCCAGCGGGCGGGGGGATAGCAATCAGCCCCAGCATTTT.

CDR3 region: CASRGQYNEQFF. The DNA for the CDR3 is TGTGCCAGCAGAGGACAGTACAATGAGCAGTTCTTC. This sequence joins TRBV6-5 and TRBJ2-1; D is possibly TRBD1 (6 bases). The germline V gene has CDR1 MNHEY and CDR2 SVGAGI. This CDR3 contains 12 residues. Trimming took off 6 bases at V and 4 bases at J, with 7 bases between the two ends.

V and J are TRBV30 and TRBJ2-1; 8 bases match TRBD2. The germline V gene encodes CDR1 GTSNPN and CDR2 SVGIG (reference sequence). V shed 0 bases and J 6 bases; nucleotides not matched to a gene: 4. CDR3 length: 14 amino acids. CDR3 DNA sequence: TGTGCCTGGAGTGTAAGCGGGAGTCGCAATGAGCAGTTCTTC. Protein sequence: CAWSVSGSRNEQFF.

The chain joins TRBV16 to TRBJ1-1; no clear D. Trimming took off 0 bases at V and 5 bases at J, with 10 bases between the two ends. There are 14 residues in the CDR3. In germline, CDR1 is KGHSY, CDR2 FQNENV. CDR3 protein: CASSQSGSSTEAFF. DNA for the CDR3: TGTGCCAGCAGCCAATCCGGTAGTTCAACTGAAGCTTTCTTT.

This clone was picked up one time. The genes are TRBV23-1 and TRBJ1-4, with D tentatively TRBD1 (5 bases). TRBV23-1 is treated as an ORF (open reading frame) with a function not yet certain. The CDR3 has 14 amino acids. Trimming took off 5 bases at V and 5 bases at J, with 12 bases between the two ends. The DNA for the CDR3 is TGCGCCAGCAGTTGGGACTGGAGGAATGAAAAACTGTTTTTT. It yields the protein CASSWDWRNEKLFF.